The 25 T cell receptor beta chains listed next were all sequenced from one sample in a study of blood T cell repertoires in COVID-19 (TCRdb year 2020). Library preparation was by the immunoSEQ multiplex PCR assay. Not all clones reach the TCRdb copy of this immuneACCESS table, which keeps in-frame sequences only. Checked studies attribute under half of the gap to unresolved V genes and leave the rest unexplained. The sample records about 270,000 clones, less than 90% of which are singletons. The ten largest clonotypes hold around 3% of the sample. Material for sequencing was PBMCs or T cells enriched from blood (not recorded which). Every receptor here comes from a woman in her 50s who had recovered from COVID-19.

The chain is built from TRBV6-6 and TRBJ1-1; D is undetermined. The V end lost 4 bases, the J end lost 5 bases, and 14 bases lay between the germline ends. This CDR3 comprises 14 residues. Germline lookup yields CDR1 MNHNY and CDR2 SVGAGI (reference sequence). Here the CDR3 DNA reads TGTGCCAGCAGTTCTCCTCGAATGAGGACTGAAGCTTTCTTT. Amino acids: CASSSPRMRTEAFF.

The gene calls are TRBV19 and TRBJ1-2; 8 positions agree with TRBD1. With 8 bases clipped from V and 8 bases from J, the junction kept 28 bases outside the gene matches. CDR3 length equals 19 residues. Germline assignment: CDR1 LNHDA and CDR2 SQIVND (reference sequence). The CDR3 DNA sequence: TGTGCCAGTCTGGCCGCCGGGACAGGACGACTGACGGGAAAGGACGGCTACACCTTC. It specifies CASLAAGTGRLTGKDGYTF.

The gene calls are TRBV11-3 and TRBJ1-4; 7 nucleotides align to TRBD1. Germline CDR1 reads SGHNT; CDR2 reads YENEEA. The CDR3 has 13 amino acids. V shed 10 bases and J 4 bases; nucleotides not matched to a gene: 6. The CDR3 spells CATTGQYNEKLFF. The CDR3 DNA follows: TGTGCCACCACGGGACAGTATAATGAAAAACTGTTTTTT.

The CDR3 bases are TGTGCCAGCAGTAGACCAGGGGATGGGCAGCCCCAGCATTTT. Translated: CASSRPGDGQPQHF. This sequence joins TRBV6-5 and TRBJ1-5; a weak D match, TRBD1 (6 bases). The CDR3 consists of 14 residues. The germline V gene encodes CDR1 MNHEY and CDR2 SVGAGI. The V gene lost 5 bases and the J gene lost 7 bases, with 15 bases spanning the gap.

The chain combines TRBV7-9 with TRBJ2-7; 7 nucleotides line up with TRBD1. Trimming took 1 base from V and 11 from J; bases not matched to a gene: 5. The CDR3 covers 12 residues. Germline lookup yields CDR1 SEHNR and CDR2 FQNEAQ (reference sequence). The CDR3 region has the DNA TGTGCCAGCAGCTTAGAACAGGGGAGAGAGTACTTC. It yields the protein CASSLEQGREYF.

The CDR3 DNA sequence: TGTGCCAGCAGTTATAGCGAGAACACCGGGGAGCTGTTTTTT. Translation gives CASSYSENTGELFF. J is TRBJ2-2 and V is TRBV28, with a weak D call TRBD2 (5 bases). Germline V gene lookup returns CDR1 MDHEN and CDR2 SYDVKM. V was shortened by 4 bases and J by 1 base, with 7 bases between the two germline ends. The length of the CDR3 is 14 residues.

The rearrangement uses TRBV11-3 and TRBJ2-7, with TRBD2 as a possible D gene (5 bases). This CDR3 region has 13 residues. CDR1 SGHNT and CDR2 YENEEA come from the germline V gene. Trimming removed 4 bases at V and 6 bases at J, with 13 bases between. The CDR3 spells CASSSSRAGEQYF. The CDR3, as DNA: TGTGCCAGCAGCTCGTCGCGGGCTGGCGAGCAGTACTTC.

The V gene is TRBV5-4, the J gene TRBJ1-2; 11 nucleotides align to TRBD1. The germline V gene encodes CDR1 SGHNT and CDR2 YYREEE (reference sequence). CDR3 length: 15 amino acids. V lost 4 bases to trimming and J lost 8 bases; unmatched junction nucleotides: 10. The CDR3 bases are TGTGCCAGCAGCCGTCGGACAGGGGGCCTTGGGGGCTACACCTTC. Translating gives CASSRRTGGLGGYTF.

The genes are TRBV4-2 and TRBJ2-7; 7 bases agree with TRBD2. The trim removed 1 base at V and 0 bases at J, leaving 6 bases unmatched. The germline V gene encodes CDR1 LGHNA and CDR2 YNFKEQ. This CDR3 is built from 16 residues. CDR3 bases: TGTGCCAGCAGCCAAGGGGCGGGCGGGAGCTCCTACGAGCAGTACTTC. The encoded protein is CASSQGAGGSSYEQYF.

The rearrangement joins TRBV4-3 to TRBJ2-7; maybe TRBD1 (5 bases). CDR3 length: 14 amino acids. Trimming stripped 5 bases from V and 2 bases from J, with 13 bases between. Germline values: CDR1 LGHNA, CDR2 YSLEER. The CDR3 DNA follows: TGCGCCAGCAGCAGGCGGACAAGAGCCTACGAGCAGTACTTC. Residues: CASSRRTRAYEQYF.

The chain links TRBV18 to TRBJ2-1; TRBD2 is a possible D gene (5 bases). Trimming pared 2 bases from V and 15 bases from J, leaving 14 bases between. The germline CDR1 and CDR2 sequences are KGHSH and LQKENI. The CDR3 runs 12 residues. CDR3 sequence: CASSPIDREGFF. In DNA, the CDR3 is TGTGCCAGCTCACCAATCGACCGAGAGGGGTTCTTC.

The count of this clone is one. The rearrangement uses TRBV5-4 and TRBJ2-3, with D perhaps TRBD2 (5 bases). V was clipped by 1 base and J by 2 bases, with 11 bases between them. This CDR3 comprises 15 residues. Germline-derived CDR1 and CDR2 are SGHNT and YYREEE (reference sequence). CDR3: CASSLPRRSTDTQYF. DNA of the CDR3: TGTGCCAGCAGCTTGCCTAGGAGGTCCACAGATACGCAGTATTTT.

The rearrangement uses TRBV5-5 and TRBJ2-7; 7 bases agree with TRBD1. Germline V gives CDR1 SGHKS, CDR2 YYEKEE (reference sequence). V lost 1 base, J lost 6 bases, and 7 bases stayed unmatched. The CDR3 loop spans 14 amino acids. The CDR3 DNA sequence: TGTGCCAGCAGCTTGTTGACAGGGAGTTCCGAGCAGTACTTC. Protein product: CASSLLTGSSEQYF.

This clone was seen a single time. This chain uses TRBV30 with TRBJ1-1; 7 bases match TRBD1. CDR3 length equals 14 residues. Germline values: CDR1 GTSNPN, CDR2 SVGIG (reference sequence). Trimming cost V 4 bases and J 5 bases; bases outside gene matches: 10. This chain's CDR3 is CAWNPRTGETEAFF. The CDR3 DNA reads as TGTGCCTGGAACCCTCGGACAGGCGAGACTGAAGCTTTCTTT.

The chain combines TRBV7-2 with TRBJ2-3, with 9 bases matching TRBD2. Losses at the gene ends were 3 bases for V and 5 bases for J; bases not matched to a gene: 3. The CDR3 is 14 amino acids. The germline gives CDR1 SGHTA, CDR2 FQGNSA. As DNA, the CDR3 is TGTGCCAGCAGCTTGTTAGCGGGAGAAGATACGCAGTATTTT. Translated: CASSLLAGEDTQYF.

CDR3 nucleotides: TGTGCCAGCAGCTCCTCATACGGGACTAGCGGAGTCCTGAAAAACATTCAGTACTTC. This codes for CASSSSYGTSGVLKNIQYF. The chain has TRBV7-9 and TRBJ2-4, with 11 nucleotides matching TRBD2. CDR3 size: 19 residues. The germline gives CDR1 SEHNR, CDR2 FQNEAQ (reference sequence). Trimming took 4 bases from V and 4 from J; bases not matched to a gene: 15.

This clone was seen just once. This sequence joins TRBV7-2 and TRBJ1-3; 12 nucleotides match TRBD1. CDR3 size: 16 residues. Per germline, CDR1 SGHTA and CDR2 FQGNSA. J was trimmed by 4 bases and V by 1 base; bases with no gene match: 2. For the CDR3, the DNA is TGTGCCAGCAGCTTAGTAGGGACAGGGGGCGGAAACACCATATATTTT. It codes for CASSLVGTGGGNTIYF.

Points on this clone: The same CDR3 arises from other DNA sequences in this sample as well. As DNA, the CDR3 is TGTGCCAGCAGCTTAGACAGCTCTGGAAACACCATATATTTT. This codes for CASSLDSSGNTIYF. The V and J genes are TRBV7-2 and TRBJ1-3; D gene ambiguous. Germline V CDR1 and CDR2: SGHTA, FQGNSA. The CDR3 runs 14 residues. V lost 1 base to trimming and J lost 0 bases, with 4 bases between them.

The chain has TRBV29-1 and TRBJ2-7; tentative D call: TRBD2 (6 bases). The V gene lost 4 bases and the J gene lost 7 bases, with 17 bases spanning the gap. CDR3 length equals 13 residues. Germline CDR1 and CDR2: SQVTM and ANQGSEA. This CDR3 reads CSVAGLDRGEQYF. As DNA, the CDR3 is TGCAGCGTTGCAGGCTTAGATCGGGGGGAGCAGTACTTC.

The V call is TRBV18, the J call TRBJ1-6; 7 bases align to TRBD1. Germline lookup yields CDR1 KGHSH and CDR2 LQKENI. The CDR3 runs 14 residues. V lost 3 bases and J lost 10; bases outside the gene matches: 6. CDR3 sequence reads: CASSPATGPSPLHF. As DNA, the CDR3 is TGTGCCAGCTCACCCGCGACAGGGCCCTCACCCCTCCACTTT. The entire variable domain, with the rest obtained from reference TRBV18 and TRBJ1-6, is as follows: NAGVMQNPRHLVRRRGQEARLRCSPMKGHSHVYWYRQLPEEGLKFMVYLQKENIIDESGMPKERFSAEFPKEGPSILRIQQVVRGDSAAYFCASSPATGPSPLHFGNGTRLTVT.

The chain uses TRBV3-1 (or the pseudogene TRBV3-2) and TRBJ2-7, with no clear D. The CDR3 spans 13 residues. Per the germline V gene, CDR1 is LGHDT and CDR2 is YNNKEL (reference sequence). The V and J ends lost 1 base and 3 bases respectively, with 7 bases between them. The CDR3 region is CASSQGHFYEQYF. CDR3 coding DNA: TGTGCCAGCAGCCAAGGACATTTCTACGAGCAGTACTTC.

The V gene is TRBV10-3, the J gene TRBJ2-1; D unclear. Trimming took 4 bases from V and 6 from J, leaving 7 bases between them. The CDR3 runs 12 residues. Germline values: CDR1 ENHRY, CDR2 SYGVKD. The CDR3: CAISVATNEQFF. The CDR3 coding sequence is TGTGCCATCAGTGTAGCTACCAATGAGCAGTTCTTC.

This rearrangement joins TRBV19 to TRBJ2-1; 8 bases align to TRBD1. CDR3 size: 15 residues. Unmatched junction bases numbered 4, after V lost 4 bases and J lost 2 bases. Germline CDR1 reads LNHDA; CDR2 reads SQIVND (reference sequence). CDR3 DNA sequence: TGTGCCAGTAGTAACGACAGGGGTACCTACAATGAGCAGTTCTTC. Its translation is CASSNDRGTYNEQFF.

The chain uses TRBV2 and TRBJ2-5; 8 bases are shared with TRBD2. CDR3 length: 15 amino acids. V shed 6 bases, J shed 4 bases, and the junction held 10 bases outside the gene matches. The V gene's germline CDR1 is SNHLY and CDR2 FYNNEI. CDR3 DNA: TGTGCCAGCAGGGGGGCGGGAGGCCGGTTAGAGACCCAGTACTTC. It yields the protein CASRGAGGRLETQYF.

This clone was counted at least ten times. This chain uses TRBV4-3 with TRBJ2-1; 8 bases map to TRBD2. Germline V CDR1 and CDR2: LGHNA, YSLEER. The J segment lost 12 bases and the V segment lost 1 base, leaving 8 bases of the junction unmatched. This CDR3 is built from 14 residues. The CDR3 sequence: CASSQASSGTVQFF. The DNA for the CDR3 is TGCGCCAGCAGCCAAGCCAGTAGCGGGACCGTGCAGTTCTTC.